The 19 T cell receptor beta chains in this list originate from one sample, sequenced in a study of a mutant IDH1 vaccine in newly diagnosed glioma. The repertoire was sequenced with immunoSEQ multiplex PCR; TCRdb's copy has only in-frame clones and lacks some. The sample has tens of thousands of clones; around four fifths are singletons. The time point here: week 23, last vaccination. A single vaccine dose contained 300 ug of mutant IDH1 20-mer peptide, and topical imiquimod was used with it. These receptors have no identified antigens. Here the sequenced sample was PBMCs, taken from a glioma patient whose treatment included an IDH1 peptide vaccine. The receptors originated from a man aged 45 to 65 with glioma.

The CDR3 reads CASSSWTGLETQYF. The CDR3 DNA sequence: TGTGCCAGCAGCTCCTGGACAGGACTAGAGACCCAGTACTTC. V gene TRBV5-4 combines with J gene TRBJ2-5; 7 nucleotides line up with TRBD1. CDR1 is SGHNT, CDR2 YYREEE, per germline (reference sequence). V dropped 3 bases and J dropped 4; count of bases not matched to a gene: 6. The CDR3 loop spans 14 amino acids.

This rearrangement joins TRBV10-3 to TRBJ1-1; 9 bases are shared with TRBD1. The length of the CDR3 is 16 residues. Looked up from germline, CDR1 is ENHRY and CDR2 is SYGVKD. The junction had 15 bases not matched to a gene; V was cut back by 10 bases and J by 3 bases. The CDR3: CATEQRTGAGDTEAFF. The CDR3 DNA sequence: TGTGCCACTGAGCAGCGGACAGGGGCAGGGGACACTGAAGCTTTCTTT.

The rearrangement joins TRBV28 to TRBJ2-1, with 8 bases aligning to TRBD2. After removal of 2 bases from V and 6 bases from J, the junction contained 6 bases not matched to a gene. CDR1 is MDHEN, CDR2 SYDVKM, per germline. The CDR3 has 15 residues. The chain's CDR3 is CASSLGTRGSNEQFF. The CDR3 DNA sequence: TGTGCCAGCAGTTTAGGGACTAGGGGGTCCAATGAGCAGTTCTTC. The full variable domain, in which reference TRBV28 and TRBJ2-1 provide the parts outside the CDR3, is DVKVTQSSRYLVKRTGEKVFLECVQDMDHENMFWYRQDPGLGLRLIYFSYDVKMKEKGDIPEGYSVSREKKERFSLILESASTNQTSMYLCASSLGTRGSNEQFFGPGTRLTVL.

V gene TRBV4-2 combines with J gene TRBJ2-7; 10 bases are a match to TRBD2. The CDR3 loop spans 16 amino acids. Germline CDR1 reads LGHNA; CDR2 reads YNFKEQ. V shed 0 bases, J shed 5 bases, and the junction held 7 bases outside the gene matches. This CDR3 is CASSQDRASGGNEQYF. CDR3 sequence (DNA): TGTGCCAGCAGCCAAGATAGGGCTAGCGGGGGAAACGAGCAGTACTTC.

The sample holds a few counts of this clone. The V call is TRBV6-5, the J call TRBJ2-7; TRBD2 might be the D (5 bases). The CDR3 consists of 13 residues. Per germline, CDR1 MNHEY and CDR2 SVGAGI. V lost 5 bases, J lost 7 bases, and 15 bases lay in between. The CDR3 DNA reads TGTGCCAGCAGTACTCCGGGGTCGGGGGAGCAGTACTTC. This codes for CASSTPGSGEQYF.

This clone was picked up one time. The V gene is TRBV9, the J gene TRBJ1-2; the D is unclear. Deletions cut 0 bases from V and 8 bases from J, with 14 bases between. Germline CDR1 and CDR2: SGDLS and YYNGEE. This CDR3 is 14 amino acids long. The CDR3 sequence is CASSVETVPRGYTF. The CDR3 DNA follows: TGTGCCAGCAGCGTAGAGACGGTCCCTAGGGGCTACACCTTC.

This clone was seen a few times. The V call is TRBV27, the J call TRBJ2-3; D is unresolved. V shed 5 bases and J shed 5 bases, with 11 bases lying between them. The germline V gene encodes CDR1 MNHEY and CDR2 SMNVEV (reference sequence). The CDR3 is made up of 13 amino acids. CDR3 nucleotides: TGTGCCAGCAGTGGGTTAGCTGGAGATACGCAGTATTTT. This sequence encodes CASSGLAGDTQYF.

This chain links TRBV30 with TRBJ1-6; D is ambiguous. This CDR3 spans 12 amino acids. V lost 4 bases, J lost 7 bases, and 8 bases lay in between. Germline assignment: CDR1 GTSNPN and CDR2 SVGIG (reference sequence). The CDR3 DNA reads as TGTGCCTGGAACCCGGCCAATTCACCCCTCCACTTT. It specifies CAWNPANSPLHF.

The V gene is TRBV10-1, the J gene TRBJ2-2, with D perhaps TRBD2 (5 bases). V gave up 6 bases and J gave up 2 bases, with 10 bases separating them. This CDR3 has 14 residues. Germline loops: CDR1 WNHNN, CDR2 SYGVQD (reference sequence). The CDR3 sequence: CASREDFNTGELFF. The CDR3 bases are TGCGCCAGCAGGGAGGATTTTAACACCGGGGAGCTGTTTTTT.

The CDR3 here is CASSLSGAGNEQFF. The CDR3 nucleotides are TGTGCCAGCAGTTTATCAGGGGCCGGTAATGAGCAGTTCTTC. The genes are TRBV27 and TRBJ2-1, with TRBD1 as a possible D gene (5 bases). Trimming cost V 0 bases and J 7 bases, with 10 bases left between them. The CDR3 runs to 14 residues. Germline CDR1 reads MNHEY; CDR2 reads SMNVEV (reference sequence).

J is TRBJ2-3 and V is TRBV30; a weak D match, TRBD2 (6 bases). Germline loops: CDR1 GTSNPN, CDR2 SVGIG (reference sequence). There are 14 residues in the CDR3. Trimming removed 1 base from V and 1 base from J, with 9 bases in between. Written as DNA, the CDR3 is TGTGCCTGGAGTGGGGGGGTTGGCACAGATACGCAGTATTTT. This translates into CAWSGGVGTDTQYF.

A single count supports this clone. The V call is TRBV18, the J call TRBJ2-6, with D possibly being TRBD1 (5 bases). CDR1 is KGHSH, CDR2 LQKENI, per germline. CDR3 length equals 15 residues. V lost 4 bases, J lost 2 bases, and 9 bases lay in between. Here the CDR3 reads CASSQGSPGANVLTF. The CDR3 nucleotides are TGTGCCAGCTCACAGGGGTCTCCTGGGGCCAACGTCCTGACTTTC.

The chain has TRBV6-5 and TRBJ2-3; D not certain. Trimming stripped 2 bases from V and 3 bases from J, with 3 bases between. The germline CDR1 and CDR2 sequences are MNHEY and SVGAGI. The CDR3 covers 12 residues. In nucleotides, the CDR3 is TGTGCCAGCAGTTACCCGACAGATACGCAGTATTTT. It codes for CASSYPTDTQYF.

This clone was counted between two and nine times. V is TRBV14 and J is TRBJ1-1; no clear D. Germline loops: CDR1 SGHDN, CDR2 FVKESK. V lost 2 bases and J lost 1, with 5 bases in between. The CDR3 spans 13 residues. The CDR3 coding sequence is TGTGCCAGCAGCCAAAACGGGAACACTGAAGCTTTCTTT. Translation: CASSQNGNTEAFF.

The chain links TRBV7-2 to TRBJ1-6; 8 nucleotides align to TRBD1. V was pared by 2 bases and J by 10 bases, with 7 bases of the junction left unmatched. The CDR3 consists of 15 residues. Germline CDR1 reads SGHTA; CDR2 reads FQGNSA. DNA of the CDR3: TGTGCCAGCAGCTTAATGCCAGGGGGCGACTCACCCCTCCACTTT. It is translated as CASSLMPGGDSPLHF.

CDR3 DNA: TGTGCCAGCGGCAGGAGACTCACTGAAGCTTTCTTT. It yields the protein CASGRRLTEAFF. The chain employs TRBV7-9 and TRBJ1-1; no firm D call. Germline loops: CDR1 SEHNR, CDR2 FQNEAQ (reference sequence). This CDR3 contains 12 residues. The V and J ends lost 8 bases and 4 bases respectively, with 11 bases between them.

The DNA for the CDR3 is TGTGCCAGCAGTTTTGGGGACGGACTCTCCTACGAGCAGTACTTC. It is translated as CASSFGDGLSYEQYF. The J gene is TRBJ2-7, the V gene TRBV6-5; TRBD1 or TRBD2 may be the D gene (5 bases each). Germline V CDR1 and CDR2: MNHEY, SVGAGI. The CDR3 extends over 15 amino acids. V was pared by 4 bases and J by 0 bases, with 13 bases between.

The V and J genes are TRBV29-1 and TRBJ1-2, with a possible D match to TRBD1 (6 bases). In germline, CDR1 is SQVTM, CDR2 ANQGSEA. Trimming cost V 4 bases and J 4 bases, with 16 bases left between them. The CDR3 has 14 residues. This CDR3 is CSVVKGGGGYGYTF. The DNA for the CDR3 is TGCAGCGTTGTCAAAGGGGGAGGTGGCTATGGCTACACCTTC.

The chain couples TRBV6-5 to TRBJ1-1, with D possibly being TRBD1 (5 bases). Germline V gives CDR1 MNHEY, CDR2 SVGAGI. The CDR3 is 15 residues long. V lost 0 bases, J lost 4 bases, and 12 bases lay in between. The CDR3 coding sequence is TGTGCCAGCAGTTACTCAATTGCAGGGACCACTGAAGCTTTCTTT. It codes for CASSYSIAGTTEAFF.